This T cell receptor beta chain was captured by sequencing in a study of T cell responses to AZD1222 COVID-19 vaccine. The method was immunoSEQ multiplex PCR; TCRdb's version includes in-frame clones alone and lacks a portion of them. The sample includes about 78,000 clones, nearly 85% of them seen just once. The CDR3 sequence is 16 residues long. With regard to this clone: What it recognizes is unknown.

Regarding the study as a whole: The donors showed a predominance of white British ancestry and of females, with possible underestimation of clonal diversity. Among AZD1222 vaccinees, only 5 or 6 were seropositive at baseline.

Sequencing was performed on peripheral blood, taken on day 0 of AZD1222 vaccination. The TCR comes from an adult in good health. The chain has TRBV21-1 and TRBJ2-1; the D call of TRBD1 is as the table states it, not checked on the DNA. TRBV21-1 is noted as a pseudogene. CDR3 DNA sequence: TGTGCCAGCAGCAAAGATCCCGGGACAGGGGACAATGAGCAGTTCTTC. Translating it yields CASSKDPGTGDNEQFF.